These T cell receptor beta chains were read from a single sample in a study of blood T cell repertoires in COVID-19. Repertoires were generated with immunoSEQ multiplex PCR, while TCRdb's copy carries only in-frame clones and drops some. The sample yields 350,000 to 400,000 clones, roughly 90% seen once. The sequenced sample consisted of peripheral blood. The receptor source for this set is a woman aged 60-70 years with COVID-19, enrolled during active disease. Each CDR3 is given with its conserved first and last residue. A D gene is named only where the DNA matches it firmly. A clone size is listed for some rows: how often the clone was seen (once, few, many), or a class if it is expanded.

clone_size d_call j_call v_call cdr3_aa cdr3_nt
- TRBD2 TRBJ2-3 TRBV7-9 CASSDSGGGTDTQYF TGTGCCAGCAGCGACAGCGGGGGGGGCACAGATACGCAGTATTTT
- - TRBJ2-7 TRBV3-1/TRBV3-2 CASTRGSYEQYF TGTGCCTCCACACGGGGTTCCTACGAGCAGTACTTC
- - TRBJ2-3 TRBV7-3 CASSSLRDTQYF TGTGCCAGCAGCTCACTACGGGATACGCAGTATTTT
- TRBD2 TRBJ2-3 TRBV24-1 CATSERTSGRGTQYF TGTGCCACCAGCGAAAGGACTAGCGGTAGGGGTACGCAGTATTTT
- - TRBJ2-1 TRBV5-1 CASSLGQYNEQFF TGCGCCAGCAGCTTGGGACAGTACAATGAGCAGTTCTTC
- - TRBJ1-5 TRBV3-1/TRBV3-2 CASSQRGGYQPQHF TGTGCCAGCAGCCAGAGGGGGGGTTATCAGCCCCAGCATTTT
- - TRBJ2-7 TRBV5-4 CASSTLGAPSSYEQYF TGTGCCAGCAGCACCCTAGGGGCTCCGAGCTCCTACGAGCAGTACTTC
- - TRBJ1-1 TRBV5-1 CASSMQGANTEAFF TGCGCCAGCAGCATGCAGGGTGCGAACACTGAAGCTTTCTTT
- TRBD1 TRBJ1-5 TRBV6-4 CASSRDRGDGQPQHF TGTGCCAGCAGTCGGGACAGGGGTGACGGGCAGCCCCAGCATTTT
- TRBD1 TRBJ1-6 TRBV25-1 CASSGGQEINF TGTGCCAGCAGTGGGGGACAGGAGATCAACTTT
once - TRBJ1-5 TRBV12-3/TRBV12-4 CASSPRDNQPQHF TGTGCCAGCAGCCCACGAGACAATCAGCCCCAGCATTTT
- - TRBJ2-5 TRBV18 CASSLTDTNEETQYF TGTGCCAGCTCACTAACGGACACGAACGAAGAGACCCAGTACTTC
- - TRBJ1-2 TRBV5-5 CASSWGPDGYTF TGTGCCAGCAGCTGGGGGCCAGACGGCTACACCTTC
- - TRBJ1-2 TRBV5-1 CASSLANDSNYGYTF TGCGCCAGCAGCTTGGCTAATGACAGTAACTATGGCTACACCTTC
once - TRBJ2-3 TRBV13 CASSDAQAPGAQYF TGTGCCAGCAGCGACGCCCAGGCCCCGGGGGCGCAGTATTTT
- TRBD1 TRBJ1-2 TRBV10-3 CAISRDREDYGYTF TGTGCCATCAGCCGGGACAGGGAGGACTATGGCTACACCTTC
- - TRBJ1-1 TRBV19 CASSPGRGGTEAFF TGTGCCAGTAGTCCGGGTCGGGGAGGCACTGAAGCTTTCTTT
- - TRBJ1-4 TRBV20-1 CSASAGSEKLFF TGCAGTGCTAGTGCCGGGAGTGAAAAACTGTTTTTT
- TRBD1 TRBJ2-1 TRBV7-3 CASSNRGEQFF TGTGCCAGCAGTAACAGGGGCGAGCAGTTCTTC
few - TRBJ1-1 TRBV5-4 CASSLAQGGTEAFF TGTGCCAGCAGCTTGGCACAGGGTGGGACTGAAGCTTTCTTT
- TRBD1 TRBJ1-1 TRBV5-1 CASSPAGGETEAFF TGCGCCAGCAGCCCGGCAGGGGGCGAGACTGAAGCTTTCTTT
- - TRBJ1-2 TRBV5-5 CASSLNGQGNYGYTF TGTGCCAGCAGCTTGAACGGGCAGGGAAACTATGGCTACACCTTC
- TRBD1 TRBJ1-1 TRBV7-9 CASSRIDRGTEAFF TGTGCCAGCAGCCGAATTGACAGGGGGACTGAAGCTTTCTTT
- TRBD2 TRBJ2-7 TRBV5-6 CASSLVAGATGVQYF TGTGCCAGCAGCTTGGTAGCGGGGGCCACAGGGGTGCAGTACTTC
- TRBD1 TRBJ1-1 TRBV6-5 CASSYWRTGGFAEAFF TGTGCCAGCAGTTACTGGAGGACAGGGGGTTTCGCTGAAGCTTTCTTT
- TRBD1 TRBJ1-2 TRBV6-2/TRBV6-3 CASSYSTGNGGYTF TGTGCCAGCAGTTACTCGACAGGGAATGGTGGCTACACCTTC
- - TRBJ1-2 TRBV6-5 CASSIQALYGYTF TGTGCCAGCAGTATCCAGGCACTCTATGGCTACACCTTC
- TRBD2 TRBJ2-1 TRBV6-2/TRBV6-3 CASSYSPSGGVVRYNEQFF TGTGCCAGCAGTTACTCCCCTAGCGGGGGGGTCGTACGCTACAATGAGCAGTTCTTC
- - TRBJ2-1 TRBV4-1 CASSPSHSGGNEQFF TGCGCCAGCAGCCCGAGCCACTCAGGGGGGAATGAGCAGTTCTTC
- TRBD1 TRBJ1-2 TRBV5-1 CASSLAGQGGGYTF TGCGCCAGCAGCTTAGCGGGACAGGGGGGCGGCTACACCTTC
- - TRBJ2-2 TRBV2 CASLGPIGELFF TGTGCCAGCCTGGGCCCTATCGGGGAGCTGTTTTTT
- TRBD1 TRBJ1-1 TRBV6-5 CASSYSRGLNTEAFF TGTGCCAGCAGTTACAGCAGGGGGCTAAACACTGAAGCTTTCTTT
- TRBD2 TRBJ2-1 TRBV6-5 CASSLLAGGPNEQFF TGTGCCAGCAGTTTACTAGCGGGGGGGCCAAATGAGCAGTTCTTC
- TRBD1 TRBJ1-5 TRBV2 CAGSGTGGSVAQHF TGTGCCGGCTCCGGGACAGGGGGATCAGTGGCCCAGCATTTT
- - TRBJ1-4 TRBV28 CASTLGGAREKLFF TGTGCCAGCACCCTGGGAGGGGCGAGGGAAAAACTGTTTTTT
- - TRBJ1-1 TRBV14 CASSHPREGVAEAFF TGTGCCAGCAGCCATCCGCGCGAGGGAGTCGCTGAAGCTTTCTTT
- - TRBJ1-1 TRBV11-3 CASSFSFSIGEAFF TGTGCCAGCAGCTTCTCTTTTTCTATTGGTGAAGCTTTCTTT